This T cell receptor (beta chain) emerged from a study of T cells in Graves' hyperthyroidism and ophthalmopathy. About the study: Blood from the periphery was taken at initial diagnosis, before any treatment.

Study-wide points: The model's output predicted ophthalmopathy at a median of roughly 6 months prior to onset. Blood held most thyroid clonotypes expanded above 0.001 frequency.

The authors took PBMCs from roughly 10 ml fresh peripheral blood. This clonotype was seen a few times. Its antigen remains unidentified. Germline CDR1 and CDR2: MNHEY and SVGAGI. V was pared by 10 bases and J by 5 bases, with 13 bases of the junction left unmatched. This CDR3 has 16 amino acids. The CDR3 regions of TCR beta were amplified from RNA transcripts. HTBI primers drove first-round RT-PCR of the TCR CDR3. In TCRdb, the multiplex PCR reads were re-called with MiXCR into one record per CDR3 protein. Among fewer than 700,000 distinct CDR3 sequences listed, about 16% were seen once. Material: blood. The sequence was obtained from a woman aged 30 to 39 with Graves' hyperthyroidism. This chain uses TRBV6-5 with TRBJ2-1; 11 bases are shared with TRBD2. CDR3 nucleotide sequence: TGTGCCACCGCGTCCTCAAGACTAGCGGGGAACAATGAGCAGTTCTTC. Protein product: CATASSRLAGNNEQFF.